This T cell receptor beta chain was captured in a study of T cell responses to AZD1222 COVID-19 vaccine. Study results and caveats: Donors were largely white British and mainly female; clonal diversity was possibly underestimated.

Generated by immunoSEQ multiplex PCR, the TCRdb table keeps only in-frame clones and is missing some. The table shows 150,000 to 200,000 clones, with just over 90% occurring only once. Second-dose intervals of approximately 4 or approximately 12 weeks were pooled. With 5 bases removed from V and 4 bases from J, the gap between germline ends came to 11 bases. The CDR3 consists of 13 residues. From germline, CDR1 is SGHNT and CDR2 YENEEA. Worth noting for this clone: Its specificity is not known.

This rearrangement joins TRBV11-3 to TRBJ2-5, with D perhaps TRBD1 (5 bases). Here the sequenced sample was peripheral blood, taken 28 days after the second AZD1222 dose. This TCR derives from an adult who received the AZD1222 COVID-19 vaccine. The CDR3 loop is CASSLGHGETQYF. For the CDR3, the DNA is TGTGCCAGCAGCCTCGGACACGGAGAGACCCAGTACTTC.